Described below is a single TCR beta chain sequence and its context. Its specificity is unknown. This specimen comes from a study of response to subunit inactivated influenza vaccine. The CDR3 runs to 15 residues. V was pared by 4 bases and J by 4 bases, with 10 bases of the junction left unmatched. Germline CDR1 and CDR2: DFQATT and SNEGSKA (reference sequence). Using its own MiXCR run on the RT-PCR reads, TCRdb lists one record per CDR3 protein. The sample lists some 600,000 distinct CDR3 sequences, 14% seen once, with around 7.6% in the top ten. Study-level points and caveats: The authors offered the suggestion that each seasonal influenza vaccination recruits few new T cells.

The clonotype was recovered from a man aged 45-60 years who received an inactivated influenza vaccine. This chain joins TRBV20-1 and TRBJ1-2, with 9 bases matching TRBD1. Sequenced here: PBMCs from blood, sampled 14 to 15 days before vaccination. The CDR3, as DNA: TGCAGTGCTACCCGGACAGGGGTGGGCGGCTATGGCTACACCTTC. This codes for CSATRTGVGGYGYTF.